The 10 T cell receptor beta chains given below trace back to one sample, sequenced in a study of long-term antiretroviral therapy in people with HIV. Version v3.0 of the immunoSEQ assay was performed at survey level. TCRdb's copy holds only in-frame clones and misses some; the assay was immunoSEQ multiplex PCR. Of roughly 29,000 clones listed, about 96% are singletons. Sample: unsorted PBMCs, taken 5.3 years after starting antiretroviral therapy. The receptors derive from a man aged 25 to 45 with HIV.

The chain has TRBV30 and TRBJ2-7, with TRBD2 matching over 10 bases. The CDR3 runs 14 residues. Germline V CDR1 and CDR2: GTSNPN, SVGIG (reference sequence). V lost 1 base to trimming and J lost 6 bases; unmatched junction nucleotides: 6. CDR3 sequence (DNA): TGTGCCTGGAGTGGGCTAGCGGGAGACCGCGAGCAGTACTTC. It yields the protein CAWSGLAGDREQYF. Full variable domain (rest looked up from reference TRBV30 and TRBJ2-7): SQTIHQWPATLVQPVGSPLSLECTVEGTSNPNLYWYRQAAGRGLQLLFYSVGIGQISSEVPQNLSASRPQDRQFILSSKKLLLSDSGFYLCAWSGLAGDREQYFGPGTRLTVT.

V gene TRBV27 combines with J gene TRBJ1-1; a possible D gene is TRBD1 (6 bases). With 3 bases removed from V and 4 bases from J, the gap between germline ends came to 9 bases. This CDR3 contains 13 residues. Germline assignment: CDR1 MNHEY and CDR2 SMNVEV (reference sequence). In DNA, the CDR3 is TGTGCCAGCAGTTTTGGGGGCCCCACTGAAGCTTTCTTT. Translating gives CASSFGGPTEAFF.

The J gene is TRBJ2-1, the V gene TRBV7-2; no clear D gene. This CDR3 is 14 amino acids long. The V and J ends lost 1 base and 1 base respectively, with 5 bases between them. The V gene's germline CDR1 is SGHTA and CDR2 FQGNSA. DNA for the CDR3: TGTGCCAGCAGCTTAGTTACATCCTACAATGAGCAGTTCTTC. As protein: CASSLVTSYNEQFF. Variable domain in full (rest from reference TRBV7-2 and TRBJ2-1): GAGVSQSPSNKVTEKGKDVELRCDPISGHTALYWYRQSLGQGLEFLIYFQGNSAPDKSGLPSDRFSAERTGGSVSTLTIQRTQQEDSAVYLCASSLVTSYNEQFFGPGTRLTVL.

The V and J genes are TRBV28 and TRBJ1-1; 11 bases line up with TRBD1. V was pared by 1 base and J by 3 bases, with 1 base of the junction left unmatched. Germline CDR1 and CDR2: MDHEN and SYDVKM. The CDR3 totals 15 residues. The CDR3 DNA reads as TGTGCCAGCAGTTTATTGGGACAGGGGGACACTGAAGCTTTCTTT. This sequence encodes CASSLLGQGDTEAFF.

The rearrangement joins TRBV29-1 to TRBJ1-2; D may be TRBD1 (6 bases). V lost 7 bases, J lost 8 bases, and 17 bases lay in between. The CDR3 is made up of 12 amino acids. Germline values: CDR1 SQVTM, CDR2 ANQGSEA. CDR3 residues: CSAGVYRDGYTF. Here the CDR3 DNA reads TGCAGCGCTGGGGTTTACAGGGACGGCTACACCTTC.

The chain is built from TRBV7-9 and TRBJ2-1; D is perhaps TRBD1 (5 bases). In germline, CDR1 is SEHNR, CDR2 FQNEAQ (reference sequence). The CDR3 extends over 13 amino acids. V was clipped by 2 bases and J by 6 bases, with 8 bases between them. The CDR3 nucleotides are TGTGCCAGCAGCTTACAGGGATTCAATGAGCAGTTCTTC. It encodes CASSLQGFNEQFF. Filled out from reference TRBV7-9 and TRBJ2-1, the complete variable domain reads DTGVSQNPRHKITKRGQNVTFRCDPISEHNRLYWYRQTLGQGPEFLTYFQNEAQLEKSRLLSDRFSAERPKGSFSTLEIQRTEQGDSAMYLCASSLQGFNEQFFGPGTRLTVL.

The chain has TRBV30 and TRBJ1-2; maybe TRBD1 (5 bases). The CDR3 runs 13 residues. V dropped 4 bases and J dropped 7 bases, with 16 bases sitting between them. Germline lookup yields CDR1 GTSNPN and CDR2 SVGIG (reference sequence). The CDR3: CAWNLRAGFGYTF. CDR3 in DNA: TGTGCCTGGAACCTCAGGGCTGGATTTGGCTACACCTTC. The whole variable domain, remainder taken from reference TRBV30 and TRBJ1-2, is SQTIHQWPATLVQPVGSPLSLECTVEGTSNPNLYWYRQAAGRGLQLLFYSVGIGQISSEVPQNLSASRPQDRQFILSSKKLLLSDSGFYLCAWNLRAGFGYTFGSGTRLTVV.

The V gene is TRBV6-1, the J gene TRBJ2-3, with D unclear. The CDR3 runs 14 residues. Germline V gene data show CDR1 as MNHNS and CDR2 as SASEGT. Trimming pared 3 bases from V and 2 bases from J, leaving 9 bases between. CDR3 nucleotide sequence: TGTGCCAGCAGTGATAGCTGGTTCACAGATACGCAGTATTTT. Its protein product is CASSDSWFTDTQYF.

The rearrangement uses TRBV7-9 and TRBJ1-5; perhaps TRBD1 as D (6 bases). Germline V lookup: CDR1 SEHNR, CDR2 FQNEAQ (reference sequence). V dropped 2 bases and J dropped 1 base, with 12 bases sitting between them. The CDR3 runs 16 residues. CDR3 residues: CASSLLTGQSNQPQHF. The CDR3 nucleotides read TGTGCCAGCAGCTTATTAACGGGACAAAGCAATCAGCCCCAGCATTTT.

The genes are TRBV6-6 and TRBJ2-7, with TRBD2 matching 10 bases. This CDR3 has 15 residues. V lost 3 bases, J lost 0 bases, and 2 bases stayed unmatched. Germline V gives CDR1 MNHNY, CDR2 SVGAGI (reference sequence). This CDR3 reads CASSYGTSDSYEQYF. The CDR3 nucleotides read TGTGCCAGCAGTTATGGGACTAGCGACTCCTACGAGCAGTACTTC.